The 18 T cell receptor beta chains in this list originate from one sample, sequenced in a study of control samples from healthy donors and cancer patients. Here immunoSEQ multiplex PCR was the method, and the copy in TCRdb shows in-frame clones only, minus some. The table records under 450,000 clones, approximately 90% of them present only once. The sequencing input was PBMCs. These TCRs come from a man aged 35-49 years with head and neck cancer.

The chain joins TRBV19 to TRBJ2-7, with D possibly TRBD2 on 5 matching bases. Deletions cut 3 bases from V and 3 bases from J, with 12 bases between. The CDR3 runs 14 residues. Per the germline V gene, CDR1 is LNHDA and CDR2 is SQIVND (reference sequence). The CDR3 coding sequence is TGTGCCAGTAGTATCGGCGAAGACTACTACGAGCAGTACTTC. Translating gives CASSIGEDYYEQYF. Combining the CDR3 with reference TRBV19 and TRBJ2-7 gives the whole variable domain DGGITQSPKYLFRKEGQNVTLSCEQNLNHDAMYWYRQDPGQGLRLIYYSQIVNDFQKGDIAEGYSVSREKKESFPLTVTSAQKNPTAFYLCASSIGEDYYEQYFGPGTRLTVT.

The rearrangement links TRBV3-1 (or the pseudogene TRBV3-2) to TRBJ1-5, with D unclear. The CDR3 is made up of 15 amino acids. Germline V lookup: CDR1 LGHDT, CDR2 YNNKEL (reference sequence). Trimming took off 2 bases at V and 0 bases at J, with 8 bases between the two ends. This chain's CDR3 is CASSQNPGSNQPQHF. CDR3 in DNA: TGTGCCAGCAGCCAAAATCCAGGTAGCAATCAGCCCCAGCATTTT.

The V gene is TRBV18, the J gene TRBJ1-2; 8 bases agree with TRBD1. The V gene end was trimmed by 1 base and the J gene end by 4 bases; junction bases not matched to a gene: 8. Germline CDR1 and CDR2: KGHSH and LQKENI. The CDR3 spans 16 residues. The CDR3 protein is CASSPQDRGPFYGYTF. Written as DNA, the CDR3 is TGTGCCAGCTCACCACAAGACAGGGGACCCTTCTATGGCTACACCTTC.

The CDR3 DNA is TGTGCCAGTAGTAACACGATAGACGGCCCACCTAGCACAGATACGCAGTATTTT. Protein: CASSNTIDGPPSTDTQYF. V gene TRBV19 combines with J gene TRBJ2-3; D unresolved. The CDR3 consists of 18 residues. The germline V gene encodes CDR1 LNHDA and CDR2 SQIVND (reference sequence). V was trimmed by 4 bases and J by 0 bases, leaving 20 bases between them.

J is TRBJ2-3 and V is TRBV5-4; 10 bases line up with TRBD2. The length of the CDR3 is 16 residues. Germline V gene data show CDR1 as SGHNT and CDR2 as YYREEE (reference sequence). The V and J ends lost 0 bases and 1 base, in that order; junction bases with no gene match: 2. Written as DNA, the CDR3 is TGTGCCAGCAGCTTGGGCGGGACTAGCGGCACAGATACGCAGTATTTT. This codes for CASSLGGTSGTDTQYF.

Written as DNA, the CDR3 is TGTGCCAGCAGCTTAGGAGGACTAAGGAGCAATCAGCCCCAGCATTTT. Its protein is CASSLGGLRSNQPQHF. The chain carries TRBV7-6 and TRBJ1-5; D call uncertain. CDR1 is SGHVS and CDR2 is FNYEAQ in the germline V gene. The CDR3 consists of 16 residues. Trimming left V 1 base short and J 1 base short, with 11 bases between. The full variable domain, rest sourced from reference TRBV7-6 and TRBJ1-5, is GAGVSQSPRYKVTKRGQDVALRCDPISGHVSLYWYRQALGQGPEFLTYFNYEAQQDKSGLPNDRFSAERPEGSISTLTIQRTEQRDSAMYRCASSLGGLRSNQPQHFGDGTRLSIL.

The gene calls are TRBV30 and TRBJ1-1; a weak D match, TRBD1 (6 bases). The CDR3 spans 12 residues. The ends were cut back, 3 bases at V and 5 bases at J, with 10 bases in the middle. CDR1 GTSNPN and CDR2 SVGIG come from the germline V gene (reference sequence). The CDR3 bases are TGTGCCTGGAGGGGGGACAAAACTGAAGCTTTCTTT. Translation gives CAWRGDKTEAFF. Full variable domain (remainder filled in from reference TRBV30 and TRBJ1-1): SQTIHQWPATLVQPVGSPLSLECTVEGTSNPNLYWYRQAAGRGLQLLFYSVGIGQISSEVPQNLSASRPQDRQFILSSKKLLLSDSGFYLCAWRGDKTEAFFGQGTRLTVV.

The chain joins TRBV7-9 to TRBJ2-6; D gene unclear. Germline CDR1 and CDR2: SEHNR and FQNEAQ (reference sequence). The CDR3 spans 13 residues. V lost 4 bases and J lost 4, with 5 bases in between. CDR3 bases: TGTGCCAGCAGCTCCCCCGGGGCCAACGTCCTGACTTTC. Translating it yields CASSSPGANVLTF.

The chain joins TRBV19 to TRBJ1-4; possibly TRBD1 for D (6 bases). Per germline, CDR1 LNHDA and CDR2 SQIVND (reference sequence). V lost 4 bases to trimming and J lost 4 bases, with 13 bases between them. The CDR3 covers 15 residues. CDR3 DNA: TGTGCCAGTAGTACAACGACAGGTAGTAATGAAAAACTGTTTTTT. This encodes CASSTTTGSNEKLFF.

V and J are TRBV28 and TRBJ1-3, with D maybe TRBD1 (6 bases). The ends were cut back, 5 bases at V and 4 bases at J, with 9 bases in the middle. The germline V gene encodes CDR1 MDHEN and CDR2 SYDVKM. The CDR3 extends over 13 amino acids. This chain's CDR3 is CASSPGAGNTIYF. The DNA of the CDR3 is TGTGCCAGCAGTCCGGGGGCCGGAAACACCATATATTTT.

V usage is TRBV10-3 and J usage is TRBJ1-1; 8 positions match TRBD1. The CDR3 extends over 13 amino acids. CDR1 and CDR2 (germline): ENHRY, SYGVKD. Trimming at V came to 7 bases and at J to 4 bases, leaving 5 bases not matched to a gene. This CDR3 is CAIKGQVGTEAFF. In DNA, the CDR3 is TGTGCCATCAAGGGACAGGTGGGCACTGAAGCTTTCTTT.

The V gene is TRBV2, the J gene TRBJ2-7; D tentatively fits TRBD1 or TRBD2 (5 bases each). Germline V lookup: CDR1 SNHLY, CDR2 FYNNEI. Trimming cost V 5 bases and J 3 bases, with 14 bases left between them. There are 14 residues in the CDR3. For the CDR3, the DNA is TGTGCCAGCAGTAGTAGGGACGGAGTCTACGAGCAGTACTTC. Its protein product is CASSSRDGVYEQYF. Full variable domain (remainder filled in from reference TRBV2 and TRBJ2-7): EPEVTQTPSHQVTQMGQEVILRCVPISNHLYFYWYRQILGQKVEFLVSFYNNEISEKSEIFDDQFSVERPDGSNFTLKIRSTKLEDSAMYFCASSSRDGVYEQYFGPGTRLTVT.

This clone was observed a single time. V and J are TRBV3-1 (or the pseudogene TRBV3-2) and TRBJ2-5; D is unresolved. Looked up from germline, CDR1 is LGHDT and CDR2 is YNNKEL (reference sequence). V dropped 1 base and J dropped 4 bases, with 10 bases sitting between them. This CDR3 has 14 amino acids. The CDR3 DNA follows: TGTGCCAGCAGCCAAGGGGCCCGCGGAGAGACCCAGTACTTC. Its translation: CASSQGARGETQYF.

The chain links TRBV4-3 to TRBJ1-1, with D unresolved. Trimming took 0 bases from V and 0 from J, leaving 11 bases between them. CDR3 length: 16 amino acids. Per the germline V gene, CDR1 is LGHNA and CDR2 is YSLEER. CDR3 bases: TGCGCCAGCAGCCAAGATCCCGAGGCCTTGAACACTGAAGCTTTCTTT. Its translation is CASSQDPEALNTEAFF.

The chain carries TRBV29-1 and TRBJ2-5; 9 bases fit TRBD2. The CDR3 runs 15 residues. Germline CDR1 reads SQVTM; CDR2 reads ANQGSEA. J lost 1 base, V lost 6 bases, and 9 bases had no gene match. The CDR3 region has the DNA TGCAGCGTGGGTCGGGCTAGCGGGACCCAAGAGACCCAGTACTTC. It translates to CSVGRASGTQETQYF.

The chain links TRBV6-5 to TRBJ2-1, with 10 bases lining up with TRBD2. V trimming: 6 bases; J trimming: 5 bases; junction bases outside the gene matches: 7. The CDR3 loop spans 15 amino acids. Germline lookup yields CDR1 MNHEY and CDR2 SVGAGI. The CDR3 DNA follows: TGTGCCAGCAGCCATACTAGCGGGATTAACAATGAGCAGTTCTTC. Residues: CASSHTSGINNEQFF.

In its sample, this clone was seen once. The chain employs TRBV10-3 and TRBJ1-2, with 7 nucleotides matching TRBD1. The CDR3 length is 15 residues. The germline V gene has CDR1 ENHRY and CDR2 SYGVKD. With 0 bases clipped from V and 5 bases from J, the junction kept 6 bases outside the gene matches. The CDR3 DNA reads TGTGCCATCAGTGAGTCCGAGGGGGCTCGGTATGGCTACACCTTC. Its translation: CAISESEGARYGYTF.

The chain recombines TRBV11-2 with TRBJ2-3, with 10 bases that match TRBD2. The V and J ends lost 0 bases and 0 bases, in that order; junction bases with no gene match: 3. This CDR3 contains 17 residues. Germline loops: CDR1 SGHAT, CDR2 FQNNGV. The CDR3, as DNA: TGTGCCAGCAGCTTAGATCGGACTAGCGGAAGCACAGATACGCAGTATTTT. This translates into CASSLDRTSGSTDTQYF. Variable domain in full (rest from reference TRBV11-2 and TRBJ2-3): EAGVAQSPRYKIIEKRQSVAFWCNPISGHATLYWYQQILGQGPKLLIQFQNNGVVDDSQLPKDRFSAERLKGVDSTLKIQPAKLEDSAVYLCASSLDRTSGSTDTQYFGPGTRLTVL.